These T cell receptor beta chains were read from a single sample in a study of human T cells and chemical hapten exposure. TCRdb reprocessed the RACE reads via MiXCR and lists one record per CDR3 protein. The sample has approximately 77,000 distinct CDR3 sequences, roughly 7.2% seen once. Material: whole blood, obtained in connection with sensitization to the hapten diphenylcyclopropenone (DPC). The receptor set was obtained from a woman aged 30 to 39 with alopecia areata. Some clones in this sample may be carry-over from other donors' samples. CDR3s include the opening cysteine and the closing phenylalanine or tryptophan. The D gene is left open where the match is weak. Clone size is not always given. Where it is, it says once, few, many or a class for expanded clones.

clone size,V gene,J gene,D gene,CDR3 protein,CDR3 DNA
NA,TRBV20-1,TRBJ2-7,NA,CSARRLGKVDPHFKYEQYF,TGCAGTGCTAGAAGGTTGGGTAAAGTGGACCCTCACTTTAAGTACGAGCAGTACTTC
many,TRBV11-2,TRBJ2-3,TRBD1,CASSGGGTGGPDTQYF,TGTGCCAGCAGTGGGGGGGGGACAGGGGGACCAGATACGCAGTATTTT
few,TRBV12-3/TRBV12-4,TRBJ2-7,NA,CASSPGGYEQYF,TGTGCCAGCAGTCCAGGGGGGTACGAGCAGTACTTC
few,TRBV3-1,TRBJ1-6,NA,CASSQVPENSPLHF,TGTGCCAGCAGCCAAGTTCCAGAGAATTCACCCCTCCACTTT
few,TRBV6-6,TRBJ2-1,TRBD2,CASTLAGARYGEQFF,TGTGCCAGCACCTTAGCGGGGGCCCGATATGGGGAGCAGTTCTTC
many,TRBV20-1,TRBJ1-6,NA,CSARAVSYNSPLHF,TGCAGTGCTAGAGCAGTCTCCTATAATTCACCCCTCCACTTT
few,TRBV1,TRBJ2-5,NA,CTSSPLWRGGLKTQYF,TGCACCAGCAGCCCACTTTGGCGGGGGGGCTTAAAGACCCAGTACTTC
few,TRBV7-2,TRBJ2-3,NA,CASSLEAGYTDTQYF,TGTGCCAGCAGCTTAGAAGCAGGGTACACAGATACGCAGTATTTT
many,TRBV18,TRBJ2-7,TRBD1,CASSPPSDRGFYEQYF,TGTGCCAGCTCACCACCCTCGGACAGGGGTTTCTACGAGCAGTACTTC
many,TRBV5-1,TRBJ2-3,NA,CASMVGGRTDTQYF,TGCGCCAGCATGGTCGGGGGGCGGACAGATACGCAGTATTTT
NA,TRBV20-1,TRBJ1-1,NA,CSANRASGTEAFF,TGCAGTGCAAACAGGGCCTCGGGCACTGAAGCTTTCTTT
many,TRBV27,TRBJ1-3,NA,CASSSHYGGGGNTIYF,TGTGCCAGCAGTTCCCATTACGGGGGTGGAGGAAACACCATATATTTT
few,TRBV6-1,TRBJ1-1,NA,CASSTGVQRANTEAFF,TGTGCCAGCTCCACGGGGGTCCAGAGAGCTAACACTGAAGCTTTCTTT
many,TRBV20-1,TRBJ1-2,NA,CSAKDRNYGYTF,TGCAGTGCTAAAGACCGCAACTATGGCTACACCTTC
few,TRBV27,TRBJ2-3,NA,CASSYYSPSTDTQYF,TGTGCCAGCAGTTATTACAGCCCCAGCACAGATACGCAGTATTTT
many,TRBV6-5,TRBJ2-5,TRBD2,CASSYVAGRQETQYF,TGTGCCAGCAGTTACGTAGCGGGGAGACAAGAGACCCAGTACTTC
many,TRBV5-1,TRBJ1-1,NA,CASSPEGGRVSEAFF,TGCGCCAGCAGCCCGGAGGGCGGGAGGGTCTCTGAAGCTTTCTTT
many,TRBV20-1,TRBJ2-7,TRBD1,CSARPSTGMSSQYF,TGCAGTGCTAGACCCTCGACAGGGATGAGTTCGCAGTACTTC
NA,TRBV20-1,TRBJ2-1,NA,CSARAGVAGPGQFF,TGCAGTGCTAGGGCCGGAGTGGCGGGGCCAGGGCAGTTCTTC
few,TRBV6-1,TRBJ1-2,NA,CASSEIPVYGYTF,TGTGCCAGCAGTGAAATTCCGGTCTATGGCTACACCTTC
many,TRBV30,TRBJ2-1,TRBD1,CAGNGQGANEQFF,TGTGCGGGGAACGGGCAGGGGGCGAATGAGCAGTTCTTC
many,TRBV30,TRBJ1-1,TRBD1,CAWRPWDRRNTEAFF,TGTGCCTGGAGACCATGGGACAGGAGGAACACTGAAGCTTTCTTT
many,TRBV6-6,TRBJ2-1,NA,CASSYTLREQFF,TGTGCCAGCAGTTACACCCTCCGTGAGCAGTTCTTC
NA,TRBV30,TRBJ2-1,TRBD2,CAWRTSPLAGGDNEQFF,TGTGCCTGGAGAACATCACCGCTAGCGGGGGGGGACAATGAGCAGTTCTTC
few,TRBV20-1,TRBJ2-1,TRBD2,CSATESSGGHLFEQFF,TGCAGTGCAACCGAATCTAGCGGGGGGCATCTGTTTGAGCAGTTCTTC
NA,TRBV5-4,TRBJ2-1,TRBD2,CASSSSLAGSYNEQFF,TGTGCCAGCAGCTCGAGTCTAGCGGGGAGTTACAATGAGCAGTTCTTC
NA,TRBV19,TRBJ1-5,NA,CASSRQARQPQHF,TGTGCCAGTAGTAGACAGGCGAGACAGCCCCAGCATTTT
many,TRBV2,TRBJ1-2,NA,CASSELGSPNYGYTF,TGTGCCAGCAGTGAACTTGGGTCCCCTAACTATGGCTACACCTTC
NA,TRBV14,TRBJ1-2,NA,CASSQDYHDLNFYGYTF,TGTGCCAGCAGCCAAGATTATCACGACCTAAACTTCTATGGCTACACCTTC
few,TRBV20-1,TRBJ1-1,NA,CSSPFMNTEAFF,TGCAGTTCTCCCTTCATGAACACTGAAGCTTTCTTT
few,TRBV2,TRBJ2-5,NA,CASSVNLGSDAETQYF,TGTGCCAGCAGTGTAAATTTGGGCAGCGACGCAGAGACCCAGTACTTC
many,TRBV12-5,TRBJ1-3,NA,CASGLRAGVNTIYF,TGTGCTAGTGGTTTGAGGGCAGGGGTAAACACCATATATTTT
many,TRBV10-3,TRBJ1-1,TRBD1,CATQGGNTEAFF,TGTGCCACTCAGGGGGGGAACACTGAAGCTTTCTTT
many,TRBV3-1,TRBJ1-1,NA,CASSQEEVTEAFF,TGTGCCAGCAGCCAAGAAGAGGTCACTGAAGCTTTCTTT
few,TRBV9,TRBJ1-6,TRBD1,CASSNTGGVNSPLHF,TGTGCCAGCAGCAACACAGGGGGTGTTAATTCACCCCTCCACTTT
few,TRBV2,TRBJ1-1,NA,CASRNLRGATEAFF,TGTGCCAGCAGGAATCTTAGAGGGGCCACTGAAGCTTTCTTT
few,TRBV20-1,TRBJ1-6,NA,CSANIGTENSPLNF,TGCAGTGCAAATATAGGGACGGAGAATTCACCCCTCAACTTT
many,TRBV30,TRBJ1-1,NA,CAWIVGQGFANTEAFF,TGTGCCTGGATCGTGGGGCAGGGTTTTGCGAACACTGAAGCTTTCTTT
few,TRBV20-1,TRBJ2-3,NA,CSATKGPPQYF,TGCAGTGCTACGAAAGGGCCCCCGCAGTATTTT
few,TRBV10-3,TRBJ1-2,TRBD1,CAIRNTGVGVRGYTF,TGTGCCATCAGAAACACAGGGGTAGGGGTGCGTGGCTACACCTTC
many,TRBV18,TRBJ2-4,NA,CASSPVGTRGKNIQYF,TGTGCCAGCTCACCTGTAGGGACGCGGGGCAAAAACATTCAGTACTTC
many,TRBV29-1,TRBJ1-2,NA,CSVEDPAGNYGYTF,TGCAGCGTTGAAGATCCGGCAGGGAACTATGGCTACACCTTC
many,TRBV4-2,TRBJ2-7,TRBD1,CASSPIQGAGNEQYF,TGTGCCAGCAGCCCCATACAGGGGGCGGGCAACGAGCAGTACTTC
many,TRBV5-4,TRBJ1-2,TRBD1,CASSLAGTGGGGYTF,TGTGCCAGCAGCTTGGCCGGGACAGGGGGGGGAGGCTACACCTTC
many,TRBV6-4,TRBJ2-1,TRBD2,CASSDLAGPWDEQFF,TGTGCCAGCAGTGACTTAGCGGGCCCTTGGGATGAGCAGTTCTTC
NA,TRBV12-3/TRBV12-4,TRBJ1-3,NA,CASSFGGGRSNTIYF,TGTGCCAGCAGTTTTGGGGGGGGAAGATCGAACACCATATATTTT
many,TRBV12-3/TRBV12-4,TRBJ2-1,NA,CASSLDGYNEQFF,TGTGCCAGCAGTTTGGACGGATACAATGAGCAGTTCTTC
many,TRBV12-3/TRBV12-4,TRBJ2-5,NA,CASTPGGVSPTETQYF,TGTGCCAGCACCCCAGGAGGGGTTAGCCCTACTGAGACCCAGTACTTC
many,TRBV2,TRBJ2-1,TRBD1,CASSEDRGANNEQFF,TGTGCCAGCAGTGAAGACAGGGGAGCCAACAATGAGCAGTTCTTC
NA,TRBV9,TRBJ1-1,TRBD1,CASSTFTGGLTEAFF,TGTGCCAGCAGCACCTTTACAGGGGGACTCACTGAAGCTTTCTTT
once,TRBV29-1,TRBJ1-2,NA,CSVPEGDSYGCTF,NA
NA,TRBV27,TRBJ2-7,TRBD1,CASSLTHTGTGVSYEQYF,TGTGCCAGCAGTTTAACCCACACCGGGACAGGGGTGTCCTACGAGCAGTACTTC
many,TRBV2,TRBJ2-7,TRBD1,CASSDARGRTHEQYF,TGTGCCAGCAGTGACGCCAGGGGGCGCACCCACGAGCAGTACTTC